The rows below give T cell receptor beta chains drawn from one sample of a study of T cell responses to AZD1222 COVID-19 vaccine. Produced via immunoSEQ multiplex PCR; TCRdb's table is partial and in-frame only. The sample contains roughly 160,000 clones, 92% of which appear only once. The sample in question was peripheral blood, obtained on day 0 of AZD1222 vaccination. The receptor set was obtained from an adult in good health. Each CDR3 is given with its conserved first and last residue. The order of the fields is V gene, J gene, clone size, D gene, CDR3 DNA, CDR3 protein. A D gene is named only where the DNA matches it firmly. Clone size is stated in some rows and not others, as once, few, many or a class when expanded.

v_gene: TRBV19
j_gene: TRBJ1-1
abundance: -
d_gene: -
CDR3nt: TGTGCCAGTAGTATTTGGCAGGCGAGCAACACTGAAGCTTTCTTT
CDR3aa: CASSIWQASNTEAFF

v_gene: TRBV7-9
j_gene: TRBJ2-1
abundance: -
d_gene: -
CDR3nt: TGTGCCAGCCAGGCCCAATCAGAGCAGTTCTTC
CDR3aa: CASQAQSEQFF

v_gene: TRBV6-6
j_gene: TRBJ2-7
abundance: -
d_gene: TRBD1
CDR3nt: TGTGCCAGCAGCGACAGGGGGGGTACTCCCTACGAGCAGTACTTC
CDR3aa: CASSDRGGTPYEQYF

v_gene: TRBV5-4
j_gene: TRBJ2-1
abundance: -
d_gene: TRBD2
CDR3nt: TGTGCCAGCAGCTCGGGACTAGCGGGAGTCTACAATGAGCAGTTCTTC
CDR3aa: CASSSGLAGVYNEQFF

v_gene: TRBV6-5
j_gene: TRBJ1-1
abundance: -
d_gene: -
CDR3nt: TGTGCCAGCATGACATGGGGGGCGGCTGGCGCTTTCTTT
CDR3aa: CASMTWGAAGAFF

v_gene: TRBV3-1/TRBV3-2
j_gene: TRBJ2-3
abundance: -
d_gene: TRBD1
CDR3nt: TGTGCCAGCAGCTGCCGGGACAGGGGATACACAGATACGCAGTATTTT
CDR3aa: CASSCRDRGYTDTQYF

v_gene: TRBV2
j_gene: TRBJ1-1
abundance: -
d_gene: -
CDR3nt: TGTGCCAGCAGTGAATTGGCCAGGAACACTGAAGCTTTCTTT
CDR3aa: CASSELARNTEAFF

v_gene: TRBV7-2
j_gene: TRBJ2-5
abundance: -
d_gene: -
CDR3nt: TGTGCCAGCAGCTTAGGATCAGGGGACCAAGAGACCCAGTACTTC
CDR3aa: CASSLGSGDQETQYF

v_gene: TRBV29-1
j_gene: TRBJ2-1
abundance: -
d_gene: TRBD2
CDR3nt: TGCAGCGTTGACCGAGCGGGAGGAAATTACAATGAGCAGTTCTTC
CDR3aa: CSVDRAGGNYNEQFF

v_gene: TRBV12-5
j_gene: TRBJ2-5
abundance: once
d_gene: TRBD1
CDR3nt: TGTGCTAGTGGTTTGGTGGTAGGGACAGGGGGGGGAGAGACCCAGTACTTC
CDR3aa: CASGLVVGTGGGETQYF

v_gene: TRBV2
j_gene: TRBJ1-1
abundance: -
d_gene: TRBD1
CDR3nt: TGTGCCAGCAGTGAAGAACAGGGGATCACTGAAGCTTTCTTT
CDR3aa: CASSEEQGITEAFF

v_gene: TRBV30
j_gene: TRBJ1-1
abundance: -
d_gene: TRBD1
CDR3nt: TGTGCCTGGAGTCCGTGGGACAGCCAGAACACTGAAGCTTTCTTT
CDR3aa: CAWSPWDSQNTEAFF

v_gene: TRBV6-4
j_gene: TRBJ2-2
abundance: -
d_gene: -
CDR3nt: TGTGCCAGCAGTGACTCCGGGGGTCCCGGGGAGCTGTTTTTT
CDR3aa: CASSDSGGPGELFF

v_gene: TRBV5-6
j_gene: TRBJ1-3
abundance: -
d_gene: -
CDR3nt: TGTGCCAGCAGCTTACGGGGGGCCTCTGGAAACACCATATATTTT
CDR3aa: CASSLRGASGNTIYF

v_gene: TRBV28
j_gene: TRBJ2-7
abundance: -
d_gene: -
CDR3nt: TGTGCCAGCAGTCAGGTCCTAGGAGGCGGGTACTACGAGCAGTACTTC
CDR3aa: CASSQVLGGGYYEQYF

v_gene: TRBV5-4
j_gene: TRBJ2-3
abundance: -
d_gene: -
CDR3nt: TGTGCCAGCAGCTTGGGCCAGCGGCCTAGCACAGATACGCAGTATTTT
CDR3aa: CASSLGQRPSTDTQYF

v_gene: TRBV10-2
j_gene: TRBJ2-2
abundance: -
d_gene: -
CDR3nt: TGCGCCAGCAGTGATTCTTGGGGGTACGCCGGGGAGCTGTTTTTT
CDR3aa: CASSDSWGYAGELFF

v_gene: TRBV19
j_gene: TRBJ2-1
abundance: -
d_gene: TRBD2
CDR3nt: TGTGCCAGTAGCGCCCTAGCGGGAGGATACAATGAGCAGTTCTTC
CDR3aa: CASSALAGGYNEQFF

v_gene: TRBV5-1
j_gene: TRBJ1-2
abundance: -
d_gene: TRBD1
CDR3nt: TGCGCCAGCAGCTTGGCCCAGGGGGGGTATGGCTACACCTTC
CDR3aa: CASSLAQGGYGYTF

v_gene: TRBV5-1
j_gene: TRBJ2-7
abundance: -
d_gene: TRBD1
CDR3nt: TGCGCCAGCAGCCAAGGACAGGGAAACGACGAGCAGTACTTC
CDR3aa: CASSQGQGNDEQYF

v_gene: TRBV5-4
j_gene: TRBJ1-1
abundance: -
d_gene: TRBD1
CDR3nt: TGTGCCAGCAGCTTGGGGGACAGAAACACTGAAGCTTTCTTT
CDR3aa: CASSLGDRNTEAFF

v_gene: TRBV4-2
j_gene: TRBJ1-4
abundance: -
d_gene: -
CDR3nt: TGTGCCAGCAGCGCCAGGGGTCAAAAACTGTTTTTT
CDR3aa: CASSARGQKLFF